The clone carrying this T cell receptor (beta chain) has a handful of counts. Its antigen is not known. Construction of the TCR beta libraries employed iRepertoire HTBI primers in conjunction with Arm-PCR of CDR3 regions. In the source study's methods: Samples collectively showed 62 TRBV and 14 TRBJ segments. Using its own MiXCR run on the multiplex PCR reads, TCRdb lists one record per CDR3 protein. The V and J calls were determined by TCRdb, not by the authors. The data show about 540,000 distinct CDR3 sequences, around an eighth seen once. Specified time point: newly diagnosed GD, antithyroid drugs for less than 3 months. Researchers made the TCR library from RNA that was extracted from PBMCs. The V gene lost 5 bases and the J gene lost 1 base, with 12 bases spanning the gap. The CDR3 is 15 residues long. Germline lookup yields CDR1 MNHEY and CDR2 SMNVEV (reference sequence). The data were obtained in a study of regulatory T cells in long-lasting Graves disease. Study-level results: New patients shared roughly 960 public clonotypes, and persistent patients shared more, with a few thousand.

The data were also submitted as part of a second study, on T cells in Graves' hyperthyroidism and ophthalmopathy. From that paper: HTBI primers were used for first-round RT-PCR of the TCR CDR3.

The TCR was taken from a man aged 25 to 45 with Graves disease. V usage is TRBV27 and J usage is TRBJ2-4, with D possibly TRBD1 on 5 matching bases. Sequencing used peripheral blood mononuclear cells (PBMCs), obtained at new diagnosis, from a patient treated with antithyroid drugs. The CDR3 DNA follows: TGTGCCAGCAGTCGTCTCGCAGGGGCCAAAAACATTCAGTACTTC. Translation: CASSRLAGAKNIQYF.